This T cell receptor (beta chain) stems from a study of early T cells in non-severe SARS-CoV-2 infection. For the study at large: Sequencing targeted bulk RNA from unsorted whole blood, leaving chains unpaired.

Attachment of unique molecular identifiers was made to individual cDNA molecules. Using its own MiXCR run on the 5' RACE reads, TCRdb lists one record per CDR3 protein. The sample includes about 63,000 distinct CDR3 sequences, roughly 13% seen only once; the top ten take approximately 4.7%. There are many counts of this clonotype. Its target is unknown. Study results and caveats: VDJdb-based matching was biased toward anti-spike CD8 responses and missed private and CD4 specificities.

This receptor was obtained from an adult who was a healthcare worker with PCR-confirmed SARS-CoV-2 infection or an uninfected control (not recorded which). The sample taken for sequencing was whole blood.

CDR3 DNA: TGTGCCAGCAGTTACCAGTTAAAGGGAAAACTGTTTTTT. Its translation: CASSYQLKGKLFF. This sequence joins TRBV6-5 and TRBJ1-4; D ambiguous. The V gene lost 2 bases and the J gene lost 10 bases, with 11 bases spanning the gap. The CDR3 runs 13 residues. Per the germline V gene, CDR1 is MNHEY and CDR2 is SVGAGI.